A single sample is the source of the 10 T cell receptor beta chains below, sequenced in a study of post-analysis software for immune sequencing data. Regarding the study as a whole: Elevated frequency relative to controls characterized roughly five TRBV segments in patients, TRBV5-6, TRBV5-1 and TRBV20-1 among them.

Researchers reported that TCR beta cDNA libraries carried unique molecular identifiers. MiXCR, run by TCRdb on the PCR reads, gives a single entry per CDR3 protein. The sample records roughly 730,000 distinct CDR3 sequences, about 32% being singletons. Which antigens these TCRs recognize remains unknown. The source material was blood. All receptors derive from a girl between 10 and 17 years old with multiple sclerosis.

The genes are TRBV10-3 and TRBJ2-6, with 8 nucleotides matching TRBD2. The CDR3 is 17 amino acids. Losses at the gene ends were 5 bases for V and 1 base for J; bases not matched to a gene: 7. The germline CDR1 and CDR2 sequences are ENHRY and SYGVKD. CDR3 residues: CAISPGLATSGANVLTF. The DNA for the CDR3 is TGTGCCATCAGTCCTGGACTAGCCACATCTGGGGCCAACGTCCTGACTTTC.

This clonotype has ten or more counts. The chain combines TRBV7-8 with TRBJ2-4, with D unresolved. This CDR3 contains 15 residues. The V gene lost 0 bases and the J gene lost 8 bases, with 14 bases spanning the gap. Per germline, CDR1 SGHVS and CDR2 FQNEAQ. The CDR3: CASSLARKPGDIQYF. DNA of the CDR3: TGTGCCAGCAGCTTAGCCCGGAAGCCTGGGGACATTCAGTACTTC.

This chain links TRBV6-1 with TRBJ2-5; TRBD2 matches at 8 bases. The V gene's germline CDR1 is MNHNS and CDR2 SASEGT. V shed 2 bases and J 4 bases; nucleotides not matched to a gene: 3. This CDR3 contains 14 residues. CDR3 sequence: CASSEIAGSETQYF. The CDR3 coding sequence is TGTGCCAGCAGTGAAATAGCGGGGTCAGAGACCCAGTACTTC.

The chain is built from TRBV15 and TRBJ2-2; unclear D gene. CDR3 length: 12 residues. Germline V gene lookup returns CDR1 LNHNV and CDR2 YYDKDF (reference sequence). The V and J ends lost 6 bases and 4 bases respectively, with 6 bases between them. CDR3 residues: CATSSSTGELFF. The CDR3 DNA is TGTGCCACCAGTAGTAGCACCGGGGAGCTGTTTTTT.

As regards this clonotype: A read error may be the cause here, since a much bigger clone is one base away. The rearrangement links TRBV29-1 to TRBJ2-5; possible D gene TRBD2, 6 bases. Germline values: CDR1 SQVTM, CDR2 ANQGSEA. The CDR3 is 12 residues long. The CDR3 region is CSGRDSGEAQYF. The CDR3 nucleotides are TGCAGCGGCCGGGACTCAGGAGAGGCCCAGTACTTC.

This clonotype came up once. A junction end diverges from the germline sequence, so it may reflect a read error. The chain employs TRBV28 and TRBJ1-2, with D maybe TRBD1 (6 bases). The CDR3 is made up of 14 amino acids. Germline V gene data show CDR1 as MDHEN and CDR2 as SYDVKM. The CDR3 sequence: CAGSPNRVTYGYTF. The CDR3 DNA reads as TGTGCCGGCAGCCCTAACAGGGTTACATATGGCTACACCTTC.

This clonotype was detected a few times. The chain's CDR3 is CASSLPRGREAAYEQYF. The CDR3 DNA sequence: TGTGCCAGCAGCTTACCCCGAGGACGGGAGGCAGCCTACGAGCAGTACTTC. The chain has TRBV7-9 and TRBJ2-7, with 7 bases lining up with TRBD2. The CDR3 length is 17 residues. Germline V gene data show CDR1 as SEHNR and CDR2 as FQNEAQ (reference sequence). The ends lost 2 bases at V and 2 bases at J; junction bases unmatched: 12.

This chain connects TRBV10-3 to TRBJ2-1, with TRBD2 identical over 14 bases. V was pared by 3 bases and J by 9 bases, with 7 bases of the junction left unmatched. Germline V CDR1 and CDR2: ENHRY, SYGVKD. This CDR3 is 16 amino acids long. The CDR3 nucleotides are TGTGCCATCAGTGAAGGGACTAGCGGGAGCGTGGGTGAGCAGTTCTTC. Residues: CAISEGTSGSVGEQFF.

This clonotype is a singleton in its sample. This chain uses TRBV6-5 with TRBJ1-2, with 8 bases fitting TRBD1. The CDR3 is 15 amino acids. V shed 1 base, J shed 5 bases, and the junction held 6 bases outside the gene matches. In germline, CDR1 is MNHEY, CDR2 SVGAGI. This CDR3 is CASSYYSGTGYGYTF. In nucleotides, the CDR3 is TGTGCCAGCAGTTACTACTCCGGGACAGGATATGGCTACACCTTC.

The rearrangement joins TRBV20-1 to TRBJ1-1; 8 bases line up with TRBD1. Germline CDR1 reads DFQATT; CDR2 reads SNEGSKA (reference sequence). The CDR3 contains 13 residues. Trimming took 6 bases from V and 4 from J; bases not matched to a gene: 7. The CDR3 region has the DNA TGCAGTGCAATACGAACAGGGGGCACTGAAGCTTTCTTT. This encodes CSAIRTGGTEAFF.